A single T cell receptor beta chain is shown here with its context. Sequencing was performed with immunoSEQ multiplex PCR; in TCRdb, only in-frame clones are kept and a portion is missing. The sample holds under 150,000 clones, roughly 80% seen once. The CDR3 is 13 residues long. Trimming took off 2 bases at V and 0 bases at J, with 4 bases between the two ends. The V gene's germline CDR1 is SGHTA and CDR2 FQGTGA. The sample originates from a study of blood T cell repertoires in COVID-19. This receptor was taken from a woman older than 75 in a cohort sampled during active or convalescent COVID-19. The sample comprised peripheral blood. This chain uses TRBV7-3 with TRBJ1-1; D is uncertain. The CDR3 is CASSLYMNTEAFF. CDR3 DNA sequence: TGTGCCAGCAGCTTATATATGAACACTGAAGCTTTCTTT.